This TCR beta chain was recovered during a study of T cells expressing NK-cell markers. Study-wide background: Seven donors tested HCMV-seropositive and one tested seronegative among the eight sequenced. Notes on the study in general: NKG2C+ dominant clonotype frequencies in several donors were about 1.0-7.0% of CD8+ T cells.

cDNA encoding TCR beta was synthesized via 5'RACE template switching incorporating UMIs. TCRdb reprocessed the 5' RACE reads and reports one entry per CDR3 protein, with no DNA. The table for this sample gives about 550,000 distinct CDR3 sequences. The CDR3 has 16 amino acids. Germline V gene lookup returns CDR1 SGHNT and CDR2 YENEEA. As for this clonotype: Its specificity is not known.

This clonotype was obtained from a man in his late teens or twenties in good health. The specimen sequenced was blood T cells: a sorted CD56 or NKG2C T cell subset, CD4+ or CD8+ T cells, or bulk PBMC T cells (not recorded which). The rearrangement links TRBV11-3 to TRBJ2-7; without DNA, the TCRdb call of TRBD1 cannot be checked. The CDR3 protein is CASSLDRTESSYEQYF.